These 32 T cell receptor beta chains came from one sample sequenced in a study of T cells expressing NK-cell markers (dated by TCRdb to the early 2020s). Library method: 5' RACE. The instrument was an Illumina HiSeq 2000. TCRdb reprocessed the reads and assigns one entry to each CDR3 protein sequence, leaving out DNA. The sample table holds about 260,000 distinct CDR3 sequences. Around 4% of the sample is held by the ten biggest clonotypes. The sequenced sample consisted of blood T cells: a sorted CD56 or NKG2C T cell subset, CD4+ or CD8+ T cells, or bulk PBMC T cells (not recorded which). These receptors were taken from a woman between 18 and 69 years old in good health.

V is TRBV12-3 or TRBV12-4 and J is TRBJ1-4. This CDR3 region has 16 residues. The CDR3 protein is CASSLLLGATNEKLFF.

The gene calls are TRBV18 and TRBJ2-1; absent DNA, TCRdb's TRBD1 call cannot be checked. CDR1 KGHSH and CDR2 LQKENI come from the germline V gene. The CDR3 loop spans 15 amino acids. The CDR3: CASSPGQGVPNEQFF.

The chain is built from TRBV5-6 and TRBJ1-6. Per germline, CDR1 SGHDT and CDR2 YYEEEE. The CDR3 contains 14 residues. This CDR3 reads CASSSAGPFSPLHF.

V and J are TRBV4-3 and TRBJ2-1; TCRdb calls TRBD1, which cannot be checked without DNA. This CDR3 contains 15 residues. Germline lookup yields CDR1 LGHNA and CDR2 YSLEER. CDR3 sequence reads: CASSQGVLGTNEQFF.

The rearrangement links TRBV20-1 to TRBJ1-1; TCRdb indicates TRBD1, and absent DNA this call remains unverified. The CDR3 spans 12 residues. CDR1 is DFQATT and CDR2 is SNEGSKA in the germline V gene (reference sequence). The CDR3 region is CSAEGRNTEAFF.

The chain uses TRBV7-2 and TRBJ2-7; TCRdb calls TRBD1, which cannot be checked without DNA. The CDR3 totals 15 residues. Germline CDR1 and CDR2: SGHTA and FQGNSA. CDR3 region: CASRYAGTVPYEQYF.

V and J are TRBV7-2 and TRBJ2-1. CDR1 is SGHTA, CDR2 FQGNSA, per germline. The CDR3 is 13 residues long. The CDR3 sequence is CASSFYTSNEQFF.

The rearrangement links TRBV6-1 to TRBJ2-3. This CDR3 is 14 amino acids long. Germline V gene lookup returns CDR1 MNHNS and CDR2 SASEGT. CDR3 region: CASSEPVWTDTQYF.

This chain uses TRBV12-3 or TRBV12-4 with TRBJ1-4. The CDR3 sequence is 14 residues long. The CDR3 sequence is CASSIRLANEKLFF.

The chain combines TRBV5-1 with TRBJ2-2. The germline CDR1 and CDR2 sequences are SGHRS and YFSETQ. The length of the CDR3 is 16 residues. The CDR3 loop reads CASSLARAANTGELFF.

The rearrangement uses TRBV19 and TRBJ1-4. The length of the CDR3 is 14 residues. Germline CDR1 LNHDA, CDR2 SQIVND (reference sequence). CDR3 protein: CASSNGYTNEKLFF.

V is TRBV6-1 and J is TRBJ2-5. The CDR3 extends over 12 amino acids. CDR1 is MNHNS, CDR2 SASEGT, per germline. CDR3 sequence: CASGVASETQYF.

The chain recombines TRBV4-3 with TRBJ2-5; TCRdb's D gene call, TRBD1, goes unchecked for lack of DNA. CDR3 length equals 16 residues. CDR1 is LGHNA and CDR2 is YSLEER in the germline V gene. The CDR3 spells CATSSGQGAMRETQYF.

The gene calls are TRBV30 and TRBJ1-1; the TCRdb call, TRBD1, lacks DNA for checking. CDR3 length equals 16 residues. Germline V gene sequence: CDR1 GTSNPN, CDR2 SVGIG (reference sequence). The CDR3 loop is CAWRTPGHPVRTEAFF.

The chain links TRBV4-3 to TRBJ2-3; TCRdb designates TRBD2, a call that cannot be tested without DNA. Germline V gives CDR1 LGHNA, CDR2 YSLEER. This CDR3 has 15 amino acids. The CDR3 protein is CASSPRSEPTDTQYF.

V and J are TRBV12-3 or TRBV12-4 and TRBJ2-5. This CDR3 has 16 amino acids. CDR3 sequence reads: CASSSTDSGGQETQYF.

V and J are TRBV29-1 and TRBJ2-1; the D call from TCRdb, TRBD1, cannot be confirmed without DNA. Germline-derived CDR1 and CDR2 are SQVTM and ANQGSEA. The CDR3 has 14 residues. CDR3 sequence reads: CSVDPGGPGDEQFF.

The rearrangement links TRBV20-1 to TRBJ2-1; TCRdb designates TRBD1, a call that cannot be tested without DNA. CDR3 length: 16 amino acids. Germline V CDR1 and CDR2: DFQATT, SNEGSKA (reference sequence). The CDR3 region is CSATRPGTGFTNEQFF.

The chain joins TRBV20-1 to TRBJ2-3; TCRdb outputs TRBD1, but without DNA this stays unchecked. The germline CDR1 and CDR2 sequences are DFQATT and SNEGSKA (reference sequence). The CDR3 is 16 residues long. CDR3 amino acids: CSARDPPGQGTDTQYF.

The rearrangement links TRBV12-3 or TRBV12-4 to TRBJ1-3. The CDR3 runs to 14 residues. The CDR3 region is CASSLSGVGNTIYF.

V is TRBV6-2 or TRBV6-3 and J is TRBJ2-7; TCRdb picks TRBD1, but there is no DNA to check that call. The CDR3 sequence is 14 residues long. The germline V gene has CDR1 MNHEY and CDR2 SVGEGT. CDR3: CASSYFSGAYEQYF.

The chain links TRBV7-8 to TRBJ2-1; TCRdb calls TRBD2, which cannot be checked without DNA. Germline V gives CDR1 SGHVS, CDR2 FQNEAQ. This CDR3 has 15 amino acids. The CDR3 region is CASSSHSGTYNEQFF.

The genes are TRBV18 and TRBJ1-1; TCRdb returns TRBD1, unconfirmable since there is no DNA. CDR1 and CDR2 (germline): KGHSH, LQKENI. This CDR3 contains 14 residues. CDR3 protein: CASSPGEMVTEAFF.

The V gene is TRBV25-1, the J gene TRBJ2-2; TCRdb calls TRBD1, which cannot be checked without DNA. The germline gives CDR1 MGHDK, CDR2 SYGVNS. The CDR3 runs to 16 residues. The CDR3 here is CASSEFGRGNTGELFF.

V and J are TRBV4-1 and TRBJ2-1; TCRdb selects TRBD2, and the lack of DNA leaves this call unchecked. The CDR3 contains 15 residues. Germline V gene data show CDR1 as MGHRA and CDR2 as YSYEKL. CDR3 sequence: CASSGRGSGFDEQFF.

This chain uses TRBV5-6 with TRBJ1-6. CDR3 length: 18 amino acids. Germline CDR1 reads SGHDT; CDR2 reads YYEEEE. The CDR3 protein is CASSPVTTSWVSNSPLHF.

J is TRBJ1-6 and V is TRBV19; TCRdb names TRBD1, which stays unverified in the absence of DNA. This CDR3 region has 16 residues. Germline CDR1 is LNHDA and CDR2 is SQIVND (reference sequence). This chain's CDR3 is CASTAAPGQVQSPLRF. Using reference TRBV19 and TRBJ1-6 for the parts outside the CDR3, the full variable domain is DGGITQSPKYLFRKEGQNVTLSCEQNLNHDAMYWYRQDPGQGLRLIYYSQIVNDFQKGDIAEGYSVSREKKESFPLTVTSAQKNPTAFYLCASTAAPGQVQSPLRFGNGTRLTVT.

The chain combines TRBV6-2 or TRBV6-3 with TRBJ2-5. The CDR3 totals 13 residues. CDR1 is MNHEY, CDR2 SVGEGT, per germline. This CDR3 reads CASSYYVGETQYF.

V usage is TRBV9 and J usage is TRBJ2-1; TCRdb lists TRBD1, though no DNA is available to test this call. The CDR3 is 12 residues long. CDR1 and CDR2 (germline): SGDLS, YYNGEE. The chain's CDR3 is CARLWGLNEQFF.

V usage is TRBV4-3 and J usage is TRBJ1-1. The germline V gene encodes CDR1 LGHNA and CDR2 YSLEER. The CDR3 has 17 amino acids. CDR3: CASSQDPGGLVNTEAFF.

The rearrangement links TRBV12-3 or TRBV12-4 to TRBJ2-1; TCRdb's D call, TRBD1, is unchecked because there is no DNA. The CDR3 sequence is 12 residues long. CDR3 residues: CASSHRENEQFF.

The chain carries TRBV4-2 and TRBJ2-3; TCRdb's D call, TRBD1, is unchecked because there is no DNA. This CDR3 region has 16 residues. Germline CDR1 reads LGHNA; CDR2 reads YNFKEQ. The CDR3 is CASSPVGDRLTDTQYF.